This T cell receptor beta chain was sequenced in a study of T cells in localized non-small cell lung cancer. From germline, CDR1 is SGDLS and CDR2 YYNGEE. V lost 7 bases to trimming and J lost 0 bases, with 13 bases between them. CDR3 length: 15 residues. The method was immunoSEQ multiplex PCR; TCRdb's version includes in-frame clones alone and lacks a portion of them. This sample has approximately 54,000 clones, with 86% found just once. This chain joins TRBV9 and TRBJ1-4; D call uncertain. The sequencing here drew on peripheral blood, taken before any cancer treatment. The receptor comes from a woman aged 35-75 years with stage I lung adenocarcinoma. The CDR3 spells CASASGASTNEKLFF. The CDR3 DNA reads TGTGCCAGCGCCTCGGGAGCCTCAACTAATGAAAAACTGTTTTTT.